Described below is a single T cell receptor beta chain sequence and its context. Only in-frame clones appear in the TCRdb table, and some are missing; sequencing was by immunoSEQ multiplex PCR. This table holds about 88,000 clones, less than 90% found once. The CDR3 runs 13 residues. Trimming removed 6 bases from V and 7 bases from J; junction bases left unmatched: 5. Germline values: CDR1 MDHEN, CDR2 SYDVKM. This sample was taken from a study of blood T cell repertoires in COVID-19. About the study: COVID-19 samples from acute and convalescent phases originated in the United States, Italy and Spain. Nucleic acid was either cDNA or gDNA, and it came from T cells, B-cell-depleted T cells, or PBMCs.

V usage is TRBV28 and J usage is TRBJ2-1; 8 nucleotides match TRBD1. The receptor was isolated from a human donor in a cohort sampled during active COVID-19. The specimen sequenced was peripheral blood. The CDR3 sequence is CASRQGDGNEQFF. CDR3 nucleotides: TGTGCCAGCAGACAGGGGGATGGGAATGAGCAGTTCTTC.